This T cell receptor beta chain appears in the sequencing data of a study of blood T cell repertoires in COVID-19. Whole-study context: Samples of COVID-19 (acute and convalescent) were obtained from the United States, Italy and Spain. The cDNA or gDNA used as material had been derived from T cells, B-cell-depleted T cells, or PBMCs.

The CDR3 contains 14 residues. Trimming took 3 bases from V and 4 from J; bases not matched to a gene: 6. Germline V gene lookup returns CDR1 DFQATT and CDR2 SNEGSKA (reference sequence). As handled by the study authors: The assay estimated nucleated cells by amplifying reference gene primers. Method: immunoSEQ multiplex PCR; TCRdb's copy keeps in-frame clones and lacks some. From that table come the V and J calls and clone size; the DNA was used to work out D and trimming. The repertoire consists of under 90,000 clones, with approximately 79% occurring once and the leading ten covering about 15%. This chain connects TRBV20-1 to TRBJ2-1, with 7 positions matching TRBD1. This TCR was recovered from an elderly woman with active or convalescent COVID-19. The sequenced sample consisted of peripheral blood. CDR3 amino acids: CSASLTGQYNEQFF. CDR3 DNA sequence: TGCAGTGCTAGTCTAACGGGACAGTACAATGAGCAGTTCTTC.